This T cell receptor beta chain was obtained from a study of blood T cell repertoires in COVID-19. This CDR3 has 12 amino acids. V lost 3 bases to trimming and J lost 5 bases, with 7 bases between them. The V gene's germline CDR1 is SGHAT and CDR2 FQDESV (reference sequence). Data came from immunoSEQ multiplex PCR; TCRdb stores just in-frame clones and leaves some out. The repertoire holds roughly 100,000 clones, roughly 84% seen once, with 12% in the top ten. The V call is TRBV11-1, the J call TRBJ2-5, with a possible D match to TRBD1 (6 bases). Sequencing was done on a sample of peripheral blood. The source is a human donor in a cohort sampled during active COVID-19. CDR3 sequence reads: CASSLGAETQYF. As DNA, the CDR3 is TGTGCCAGCAGCTTGGGGGCGGAGACCCAGTACTTC. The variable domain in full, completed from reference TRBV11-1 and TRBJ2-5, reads EAEVAQSPRYKITEKSQAVAFWCDPISGHATLYWYRQILGQGPELLVQFQDESVVDDSQLPKDRFSAERLKGVDSTLKIQPAELGDSAMYLCASSLGAETQYFGPGTRLLVL.